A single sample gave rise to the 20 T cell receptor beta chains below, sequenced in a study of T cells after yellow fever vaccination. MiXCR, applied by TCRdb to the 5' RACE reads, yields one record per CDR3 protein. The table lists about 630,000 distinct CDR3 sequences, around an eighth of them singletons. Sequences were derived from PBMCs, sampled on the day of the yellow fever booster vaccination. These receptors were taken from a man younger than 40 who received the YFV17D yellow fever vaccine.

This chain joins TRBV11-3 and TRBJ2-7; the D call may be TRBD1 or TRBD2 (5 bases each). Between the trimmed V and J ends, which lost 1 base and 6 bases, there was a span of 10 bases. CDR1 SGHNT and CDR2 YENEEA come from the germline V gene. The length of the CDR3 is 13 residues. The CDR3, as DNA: TGTGCCAGCAGCTTAGGGGGACGGGGCGAGCAGTACTTC. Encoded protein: CASSLGGRGEQYF.

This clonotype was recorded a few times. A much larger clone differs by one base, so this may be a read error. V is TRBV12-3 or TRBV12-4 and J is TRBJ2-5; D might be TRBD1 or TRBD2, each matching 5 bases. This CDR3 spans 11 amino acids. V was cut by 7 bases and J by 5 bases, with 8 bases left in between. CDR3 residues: CASTEGETQYF. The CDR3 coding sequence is TGTGCCAGCACCGAGGGGGAGACCCAGTACTTC.

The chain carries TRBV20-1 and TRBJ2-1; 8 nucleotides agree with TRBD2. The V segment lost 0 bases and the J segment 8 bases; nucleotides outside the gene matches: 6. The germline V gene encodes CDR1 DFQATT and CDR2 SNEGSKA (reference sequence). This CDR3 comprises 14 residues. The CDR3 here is CSARDGGLVYEQFF. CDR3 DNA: TGCAGTGCTAGAGATGGGGGACTAGTCTATGAGCAGTTCTTC.

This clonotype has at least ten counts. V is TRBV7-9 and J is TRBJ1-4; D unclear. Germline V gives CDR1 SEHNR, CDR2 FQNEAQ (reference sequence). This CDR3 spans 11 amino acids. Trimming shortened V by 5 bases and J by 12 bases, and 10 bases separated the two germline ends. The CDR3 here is CASSRSRELFF. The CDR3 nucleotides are TGTGCCAGCAGCAGATCACGAGAACTGTTTTTT. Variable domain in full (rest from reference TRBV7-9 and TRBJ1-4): DTGVSQNPRHKITKRGQNVTFRCDPISEHNRLYWYRQTLGQGPEFLTYFQNEAQLEKSRLLSDRFSAERPKGSFSTLEIQRTEQGDSAMYLCASSRSRELFFGSGTQLSVL.

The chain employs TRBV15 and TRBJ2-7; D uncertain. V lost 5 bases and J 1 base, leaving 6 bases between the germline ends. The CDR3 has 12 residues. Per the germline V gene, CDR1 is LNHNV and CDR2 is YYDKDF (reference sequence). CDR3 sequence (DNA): TGTGCCACCAGCTCCAGGTCCTACGAGCAGTACTTC. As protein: CATSSRSYEQYF.

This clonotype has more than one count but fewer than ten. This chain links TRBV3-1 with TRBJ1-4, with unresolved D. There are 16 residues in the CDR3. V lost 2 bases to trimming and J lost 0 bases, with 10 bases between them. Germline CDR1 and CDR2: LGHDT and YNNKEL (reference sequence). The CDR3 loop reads CASSQLSGPTNEKLFF. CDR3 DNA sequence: TGTGCCAGCAGCCAATTGTCCGGCCCAACTAATGAAAAACTGTTTTTT.

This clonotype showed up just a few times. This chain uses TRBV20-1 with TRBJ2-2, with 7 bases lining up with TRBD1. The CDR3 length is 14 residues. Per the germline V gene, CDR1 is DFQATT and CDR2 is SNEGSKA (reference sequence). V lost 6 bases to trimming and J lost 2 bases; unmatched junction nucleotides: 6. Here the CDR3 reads CSAADRLNTGELFF. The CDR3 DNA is TGCAGTGCAGCGGACAGGTTAAACACCGGGGAGCTGTTTTTT.

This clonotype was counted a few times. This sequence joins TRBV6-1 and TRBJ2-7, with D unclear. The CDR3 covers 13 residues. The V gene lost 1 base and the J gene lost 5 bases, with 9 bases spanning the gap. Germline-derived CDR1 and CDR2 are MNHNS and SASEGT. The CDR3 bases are TGTGCCAGCAGTGAAGGTGGTGTAGACGAGCAGTACTTC. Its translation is CASSEGGVDEQYF.

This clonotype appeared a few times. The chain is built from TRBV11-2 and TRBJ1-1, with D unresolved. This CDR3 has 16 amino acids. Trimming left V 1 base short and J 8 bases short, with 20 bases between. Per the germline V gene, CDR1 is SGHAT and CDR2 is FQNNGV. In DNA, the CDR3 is TGTGCCAGCAGCTTAGTGGTATCGGTCAGCCTCTCAGAAGCTTTCTTT. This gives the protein CASSLVVSVSLSEAFF.

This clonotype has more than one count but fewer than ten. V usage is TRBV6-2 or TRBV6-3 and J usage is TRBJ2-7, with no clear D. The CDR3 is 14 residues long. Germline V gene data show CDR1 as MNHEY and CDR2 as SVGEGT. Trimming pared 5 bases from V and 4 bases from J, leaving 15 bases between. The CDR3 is CASSKERKAYEQYF. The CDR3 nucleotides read TGTGCCAGCAGTAAGGAGCGAAAGGCTTACGAGCAGTACTTC.

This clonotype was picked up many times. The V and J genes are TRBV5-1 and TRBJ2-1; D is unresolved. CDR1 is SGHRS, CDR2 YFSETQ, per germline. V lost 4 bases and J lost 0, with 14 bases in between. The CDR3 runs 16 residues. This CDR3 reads CASSPPTSSSYNEQFF. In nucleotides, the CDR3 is TGCGCCAGCAGCCCGCCGACTTCGAGCTCCTACAATGAGCAGTTCTTC.

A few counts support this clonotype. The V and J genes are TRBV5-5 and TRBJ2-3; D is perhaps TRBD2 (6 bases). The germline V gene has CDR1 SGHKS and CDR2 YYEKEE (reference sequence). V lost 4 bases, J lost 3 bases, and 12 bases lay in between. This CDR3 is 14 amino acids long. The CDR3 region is CASSLTSTTDTQYF. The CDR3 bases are TGTGCCAGCAGCCTAACTAGCACGACAGATACGCAGTATTTT. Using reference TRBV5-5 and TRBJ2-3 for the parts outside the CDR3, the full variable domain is DAGVTQSPTHLIKTRGQQVTLRCSPISGHKSVSWYQQVLGQGPQFIFQYYEKEERGRGNFPDRFSARQFPNYSSELNVNALLLGDSALYLCASSLTSTTDTQYFGPGTRLTVL.

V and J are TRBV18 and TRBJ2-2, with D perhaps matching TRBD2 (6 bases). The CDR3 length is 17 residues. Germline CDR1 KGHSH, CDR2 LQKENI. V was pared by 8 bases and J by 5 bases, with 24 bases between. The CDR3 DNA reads TGTGCCAGCACGACCGGCTTTGGGGGGAGTCAGACCGGGGAGCTGTTTTTT. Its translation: CASTTGFGGSQTGELFF.

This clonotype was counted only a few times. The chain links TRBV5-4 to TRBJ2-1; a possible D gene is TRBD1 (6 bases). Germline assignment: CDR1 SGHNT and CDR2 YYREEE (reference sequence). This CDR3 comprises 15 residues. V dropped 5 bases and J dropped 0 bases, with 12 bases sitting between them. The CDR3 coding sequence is TGTGCCAGCAGTATGGACAGATACTCCTACAATGAGCAGTTCTTC. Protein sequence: CASSMDRYSYNEQFF.

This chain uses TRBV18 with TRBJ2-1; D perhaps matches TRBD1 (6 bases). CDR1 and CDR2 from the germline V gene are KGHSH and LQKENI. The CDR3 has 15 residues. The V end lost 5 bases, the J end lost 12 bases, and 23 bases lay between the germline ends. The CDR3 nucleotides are TGTGCCAGCTCAATGGATCCTCTGGGGGCTAGTGCGCAGTTCTTC. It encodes CASSMDPLGASAQFF.

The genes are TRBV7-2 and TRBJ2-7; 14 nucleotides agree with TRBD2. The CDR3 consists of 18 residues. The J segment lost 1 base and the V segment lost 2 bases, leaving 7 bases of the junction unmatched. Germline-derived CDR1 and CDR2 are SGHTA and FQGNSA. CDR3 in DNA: TGTGCCAGCAGCTTAACGGGACTAGCGGGAGTTGGGTCCTACGAGCAGTACTTC. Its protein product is CASSLTGLAGVGSYEQYF.

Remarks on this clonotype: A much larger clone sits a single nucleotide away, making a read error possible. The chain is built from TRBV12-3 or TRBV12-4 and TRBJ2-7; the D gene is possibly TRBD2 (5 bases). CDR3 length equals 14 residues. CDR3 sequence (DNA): TGTGCCAGCAGTTTAGAGGAGGTTTCCTACGAGCAGTCCTTC. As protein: CASSLEEVSYEQSF.

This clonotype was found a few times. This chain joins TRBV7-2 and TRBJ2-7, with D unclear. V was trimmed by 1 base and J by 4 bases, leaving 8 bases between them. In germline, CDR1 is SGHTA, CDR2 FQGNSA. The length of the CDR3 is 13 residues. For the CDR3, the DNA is TGTGCCAGCAGCTTAGACAGAATTTACGAGCAGTACTTC. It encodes CASSLDRIYEQYF.

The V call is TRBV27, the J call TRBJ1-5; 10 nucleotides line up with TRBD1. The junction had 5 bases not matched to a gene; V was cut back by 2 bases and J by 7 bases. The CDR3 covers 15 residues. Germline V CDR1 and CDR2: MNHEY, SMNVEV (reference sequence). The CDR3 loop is CASSLTGQGWQPQHF. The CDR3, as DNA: TGTGCCAGCAGTTTAACGGGACAGGGGTGGCAGCCCCAGCATTTT.

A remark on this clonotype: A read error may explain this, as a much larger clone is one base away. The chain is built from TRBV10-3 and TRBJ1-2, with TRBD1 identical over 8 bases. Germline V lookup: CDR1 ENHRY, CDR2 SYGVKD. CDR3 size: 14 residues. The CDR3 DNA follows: TGTGTCATCAGTGATGGACAGGGTAACTATGGCTACACCTTC. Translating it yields CVISDGQGNYGYTF.